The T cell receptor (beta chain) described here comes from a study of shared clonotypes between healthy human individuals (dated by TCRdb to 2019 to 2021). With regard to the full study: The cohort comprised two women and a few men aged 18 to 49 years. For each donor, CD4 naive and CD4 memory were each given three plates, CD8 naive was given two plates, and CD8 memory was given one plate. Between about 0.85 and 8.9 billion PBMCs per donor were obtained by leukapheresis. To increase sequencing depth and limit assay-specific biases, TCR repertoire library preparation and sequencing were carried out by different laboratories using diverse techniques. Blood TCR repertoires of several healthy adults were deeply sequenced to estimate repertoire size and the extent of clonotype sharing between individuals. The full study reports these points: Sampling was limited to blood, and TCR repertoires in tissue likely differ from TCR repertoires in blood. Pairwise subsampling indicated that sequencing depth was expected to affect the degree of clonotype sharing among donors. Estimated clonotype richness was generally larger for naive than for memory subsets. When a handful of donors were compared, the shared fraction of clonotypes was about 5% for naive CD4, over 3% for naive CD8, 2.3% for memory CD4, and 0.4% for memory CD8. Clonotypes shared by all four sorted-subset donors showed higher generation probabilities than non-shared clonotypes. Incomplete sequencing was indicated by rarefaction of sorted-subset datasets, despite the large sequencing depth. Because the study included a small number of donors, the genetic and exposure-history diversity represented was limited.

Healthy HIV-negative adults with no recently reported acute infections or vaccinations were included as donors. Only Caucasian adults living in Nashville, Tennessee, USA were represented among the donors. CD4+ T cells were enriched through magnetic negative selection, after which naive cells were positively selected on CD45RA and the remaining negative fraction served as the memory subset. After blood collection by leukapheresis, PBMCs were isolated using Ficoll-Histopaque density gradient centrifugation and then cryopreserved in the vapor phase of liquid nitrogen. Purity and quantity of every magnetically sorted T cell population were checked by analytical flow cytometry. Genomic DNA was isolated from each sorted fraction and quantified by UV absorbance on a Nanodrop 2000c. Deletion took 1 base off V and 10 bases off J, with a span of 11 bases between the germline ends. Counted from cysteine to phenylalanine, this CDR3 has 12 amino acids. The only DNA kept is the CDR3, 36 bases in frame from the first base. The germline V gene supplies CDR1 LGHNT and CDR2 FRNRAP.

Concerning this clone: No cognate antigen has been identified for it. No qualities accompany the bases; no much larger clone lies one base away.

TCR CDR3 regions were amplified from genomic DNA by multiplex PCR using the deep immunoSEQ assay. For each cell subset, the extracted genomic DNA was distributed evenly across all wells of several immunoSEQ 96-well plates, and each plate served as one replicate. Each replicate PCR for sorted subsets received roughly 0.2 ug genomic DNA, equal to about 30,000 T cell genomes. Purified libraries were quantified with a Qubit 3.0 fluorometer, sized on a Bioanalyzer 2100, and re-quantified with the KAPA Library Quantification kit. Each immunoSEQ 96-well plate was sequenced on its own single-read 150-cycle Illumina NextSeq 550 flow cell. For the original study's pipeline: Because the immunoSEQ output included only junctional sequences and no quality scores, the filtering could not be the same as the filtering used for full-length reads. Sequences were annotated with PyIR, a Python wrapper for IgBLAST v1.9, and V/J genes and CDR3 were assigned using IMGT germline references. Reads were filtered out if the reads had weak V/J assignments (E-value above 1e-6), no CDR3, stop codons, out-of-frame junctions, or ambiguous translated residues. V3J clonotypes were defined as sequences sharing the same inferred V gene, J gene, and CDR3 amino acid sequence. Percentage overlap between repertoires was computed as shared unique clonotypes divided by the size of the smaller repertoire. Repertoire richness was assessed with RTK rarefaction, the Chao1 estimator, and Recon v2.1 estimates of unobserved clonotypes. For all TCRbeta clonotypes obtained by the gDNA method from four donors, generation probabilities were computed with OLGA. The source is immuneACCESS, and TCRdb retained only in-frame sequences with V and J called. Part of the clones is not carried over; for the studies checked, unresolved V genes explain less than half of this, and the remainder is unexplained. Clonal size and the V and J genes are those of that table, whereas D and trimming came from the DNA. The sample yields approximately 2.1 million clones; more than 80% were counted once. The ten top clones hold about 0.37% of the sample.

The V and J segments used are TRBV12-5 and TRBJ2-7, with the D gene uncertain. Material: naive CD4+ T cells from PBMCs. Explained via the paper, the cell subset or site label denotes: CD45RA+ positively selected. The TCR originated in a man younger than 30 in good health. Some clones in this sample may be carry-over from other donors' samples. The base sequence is TGTGCTAGTGGTTTGGCCCCAATCTTACAGTACTTC. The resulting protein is CASGLAPILQYF.